This T cell receptor beta chain was captured by sequencing in a study of beta chain features in type 1 diabetes. Whole-study results and caveats: There was a moderate but significant shortening of TCRB CDR3s in all four CD4+ subsets of Type 1 diabetes patients.

As every portion of the isolated RNA was reverse transcribed, the sequencing read expressed TCRB transcripts. TCRdb's table, derived via immunoSEQ multiplex PCR, lists solely in-frame clones and lacks some. The sample lists a few hundred thousand clones, approximately 12% occurring once. Concerning this clone itself: Its antigen remains unknown.

In germline, CDR1 is MDHEN, CDR2 SYDVKM. CDR3 size: 15 residues. The trim removed 3 bases at V and 3 bases at J, leaving 1 base unmatched. This sequence joins TRBV28 and TRBJ2-7; the match to TRBD2 covers 14 bases. The sequence was obtained from a young woman with type 1 diabetes. Sample: naive CD4+ T cells from blood. CDR3 amino acids: CASSLGTSGSYEQYF. CDR3 nucleotide sequence: TGTGCCAGCAGTTTGGGGACTAGCGGGAGCTACGAGCAGTACTTC.